This T cell receptor beta chain came from a study of identifying expanded T cells in peripheral blood. Study-wide results and caveats: Roughly 1.1 clones differed between technical replicates, versus about 15 and 19 over time.

A remark on this clone: Its antigen is not identified.

Trimming took 4 bases from V and 5 from J; bases not matched to a gene: 6. CDR1 is PRHDT, CDR2 FYEKMQ, per germline (reference sequence). The CDR3 length is 15 residues. Data came from immunoSEQ multiplex PCR; TCRdb stores just in-frame clones and leaves some out. The data contain more than 45,000 clones, more than 70% of them singletons. Sample: blood. The V and J genes are TRBV13 and TRBJ2-7; 12 nucleotides line up with TRBD2. This receptor was identified in a person aged 18 to 75 in good health. The CDR3 nucleotides are TGTGCCAGCAGCTCTCTAGCGGGGGGGCTCGACGAGCAGTACTTC. Translation: CASSSLAGGLDEQYF.